This T cell receptor beta chain appears in the sequencing data of a study of T cell repertoires in cytomegalovirus infection. Study background: Peptides in the study included HLA-C-restricted and HLA-B-restricted CMV epitopes. Signatures in public TCR beta sequences pointed to both CMV infection and matching HLA type.

CDR1 and CDR2 (germline): SGHTA, FQGNSA. Trimming took off 1 base at V and 4 bases at J, with 5 bases between the two ends. The CDR3 loop spans 12 amino acids. Ten or more counts support this clonotype. As yet, its antigen is unknown. From the reads, TCRdb called clonotypes with MiXCR, one entry per CDR3 protein. In the table there are 300,000 to 400,000 distinct CDR3 sequences, approximately 25% of which are singletons. Study-wide results and caveats: It was HLA-C-restricted CMV-specific TCR beta clonotypes that dominated the response ex vivo. The cumulative frequency of public TCR beta families distinguished individuals who carried CMV together with the relevant HLA.

The material was cultured PBMCs, obtained from culture after CMV antigen stimulation. The source of this sequence is a human donor in good health (CMV status not recorded). Some clones in this sample may be carry-over from other donors' samples. V is TRBV7-2 and J is TRBJ2-7; D gene unclear. The CDR3 DNA sequence: TGTGCCAGCAGCTTAGAGCTTTACGAGCAGTACTTC. It translates to CASSLELYEQYF.